Following are 5 T cell receptor beta chains from one sample sequenced in a study of vaccination and CD4 T cells after COVID-19. Documented time point: late sampling 161 to 241 days after vaccination in a few convalescent patients. TCRdb itself ran the PCR reads through MiXCR, one entry per CDR3 protein. Of some 33,000 distinct CDR3 sequences in the sample, 36% were seen once. The sample in question was CD4+ T cells from blood, obtained about 7 months after SARS-CoV-2 vaccination. These receptor sequences come from a human donor who had recovered from COVID-19.

This clonotype came up a few times. This chain uses TRBV5-8 with TRBJ2-5, with TRBD2 identical over 12 bases. The J segment lost 1 base and the V segment lost 4 bases, leaving 2 bases of the junction unmatched. The CDR3 has 15 amino acids. Germline lookup yields CDR1 SGHTS and CDR2 YDEGEE. The CDR3 region is CASSRTSGIQETQYF. DNA of the CDR3: TGTGCCAGCAGCCGGACTAGCGGGATCCAAGAGACCCAGTACTTC.

The V gene is TRBV6-2 or TRBV6-3, the J gene TRBJ2-1; maybe TRBD2 (5 bases). V was trimmed by 10 bases and J by 5 bases, leaving 15 bases between them. The germline V gene has CDR1 MNHEY and CDR2 SVGEGT. The CDR3 totals 13 residues. The CDR3 sequence is CATALADHNEQFF. CDR3 in DNA: TGTGCCACCGCGCTAGCAGATCACAATGAGCAGTTCTTC.

The CDR3, as DNA: TGCAGTGGCCAAGGTCAGGAGACCCAGTACTTC. It specifies CSGQGQETQYF. The V call is TRBV20-1, the J call TRBJ2-5; unclear D gene. The CDR3 sequence is 11 residues long. Germline V CDR1 and CDR2: DFQATT, SNEGSKA (reference sequence). Trimming took off 7 bases at V and 5 bases at J, with 11 bases between the two ends.

This chain connects TRBV20-1 to TRBJ2-1; 9 bases line up with TRBD2. Germline CDR1 reads DFQATT; CDR2 reads SNEGSKA (reference sequence). CDR3 size: 14 residues. V shed 6 bases and J 2 bases; nucleotides not matched to a gene: 5. The CDR3 loop reads CSAHGTSPYNEQFF. CDR3 in DNA: TGCAGTGCCCATGGGACTAGCCCCTACAATGAGCAGTTCTTC.

In this sample, this clonotype turned up a few times. The chain joins TRBV20-1 to TRBJ2-1; D may be TRBD2 (6 bases). The CDR3 length is 13 residues. The germline gives CDR1 DFQATT, CDR2 SNEGSKA (reference sequence). V was trimmed by 6 bases and J by 7 bases, leaving 16 bases between them. Here the CDR3 DNA reads TGCAGTGCCCCTCATACTGCGGGAAATGAGCAGTTCTTC. This gives the protein CSAPHTAGNEQFF.